The following is a T cell receptor (beta chain) sequence with its context. A read error may produce the germline difference seen at one junction end. Three rounds of nested PCR, following a modified ARM-PCR protocol, produced the TCRbeta library. TCRdb reprocessed the multiplex PCR reads with MiXCR, giving one entry per CDR3 protein. The data show 55,000 to 75,000 distinct CDR3 sequences, 55% to 75% seen once. This CDR3 has 14 residues. CDR1 is SGHAT, CDR2 FQDESV, per germline (reference sequence). The source of the sample is a study of tumor and adjacent non-tumor tissue in lung cancer. Across the study: The patients, 10 to 11 men and 4 to 6 women, were roughly 31 to 85 with stage I to III disease. Samples averaged about 3.8 million productive TCRbeta reads each.

RNA was extracted from bulk tissue without any cell sorting. The specimen was lung tumor tissue. The clonotype comes from a man in his forties or fifties with non-small cell lung cancer. The chain recombines TRBV11-1 with TRBJ1-1; weak D call: TRBD1 (5 bases). The CDR3 coding sequence is TGTGCCAGCAGCTGCGACAGCCCCAGCACTGAAGTTTCCTTT. Translated, it gives CASSCDSPSTEVSF.